This T cell receptor (beta chain) came from a study of T cells in localized non-small cell lung cancer. Study results and caveats: Adjacent lung exhibited a median of about 57 among the 100 most abundant tumor clones. With higher T cell density in blood came longer overall survival. Heterogeneity remains possible because sequencing was limited to only one tumor region.

V dropped 5 bases and J dropped 1 base, with 14 bases sitting between them. Germline values: CDR1 MDHEN, CDR2 SYDVKM. The CDR3 length is 15 residues. About this clone itself: Antigen specificity is unknown.

Assay used: immunoSEQ multiplex PCR; TCRdb lists only in-frame clones, some missing. Here the sample spans 25,000 to 35,000 clones, 94% being singletons. The V gene is TRBV28, the J gene TRBJ1-1; D unclear. Sequences were derived from peripheral blood, sampled before any cancer treatment. The receptor comes from a woman between 35 and 75 years old with stage I lung adenocarcinoma. The CDR3 loop reads CASSPGGRSNTEAFF. CDR3 DNA sequence: TGTGCCAGCAGTCCGGGTGGGAGATCGAACACTGAAGCTTTCTTT.